This entry lists 23 T cell receptor beta chains sequenced from one sample in a study of early T cells in non-severe SARS-CoV-2 infection. TCRdb reprocessed the 5' RACE reads via MiXCR and lists one record per CDR3 protein. The sample records over 90,000 distinct CDR3 sequences, 10% to 15% being singletons. The specimen was whole blood, collected at baseline. Receptors originate from an adult who was a healthcare worker with PCR-confirmed SARS-CoV-2 infection or an uninfected control (not recorded which).

This clonotype was seen many times. The rearrangement links TRBV11-2 to TRBJ2-7; 12 bases align to TRBD2. The J segment lost 6 bases and the V segment lost 5 bases, leaving 5 bases of the junction unmatched. The germline CDR1 and CDR2 sequences are SGHAT and FQNNGV. This CDR3 has 14 residues. The CDR3 spells CASSQGLAGFEQYF. The CDR3 nucleotides are TGTGCCAGCAGCCAAGGACTAGCGGGATTCGAGCAGTACTTC.

The chain joins TRBV10-3 to TRBJ1-2, with 7 bases matching TRBD1. The CDR3 loop spans 14 amino acids. V shed 10 bases and J 6 bases; nucleotides not matched to a gene: 14. Per germline, CDR1 ENHRY and CDR2 SYGVKD. The CDR3 region has the DNA TGTGCCACCACCCCTAGCCAGGGGGGGGATGGCTACACCTTC. This encodes CATTPSQGGDGYTF.

The chain uses TRBV20-1 and TRBJ2-7, with D possibly TRBD1 on 5 matching bases. Deletions cut 0 bases from V and 8 bases from J, with 14 bases between. Germline CDR1 reads DFQATT; CDR2 reads SNEGSKA (reference sequence). The length of the CDR3 is 13 residues. The CDR3 spells CSAREVQGVKQYF. Written as DNA, the CDR3 is TGCAGTGCTAGAGAGGTACAAGGGGTTAAGCAGTACTTC.

This chain joins TRBV25-1 and TRBJ1-6, with D tentatively TRBD1 (5 bases). V gave up 5 bases and J gave up 2 bases, with 7 bases separating them. CDR3 size: 14 residues. Looked up from germline, CDR1 is MGHDK and CDR2 is SYGVNS. The CDR3 sequence is CASSLTAYNSPLHF. CDR3 coding DNA: TGTGCCAGCAGTTTGACAGCCTATAATTCACCCCTCCACTTT. Based on the CDR3 plus reference TRBV25-1 and TRBJ1-6, the full variable domain is EADIYQTPRYLVIGTGKKITLECSQTMGHDKMYWYQQDPGMELHLIHYSYGVNSTEKGDLSSESTVSRIRTEHFPLTLESARPSHTSQYLCASSLTAYNSPLHFGNGTRLTVT.

This clonotype was found a few times. The J gene is TRBJ2-1, the V gene TRBV7-9; D not certain. Germline V gene sequence: CDR1 SEHNR, CDR2 FQNEAQ (reference sequence). This CDR3 region has 14 residues. The V and J ends lost 3 bases and 4 bases respectively, with 10 bases between them. The CDR3 protein is CASSFGSYYNEQFF. CDR3 nucleotide sequence: TGTGCCAGCAGCTTTGGGTCGTATTACAATGAGCAGTTCTTC. Full variable domain (missing parts from reference TRBV7-9 and TRBJ2-1): DTGVSQNPRHKITKRGQNVTFRCDPISEHNRLYWYRQTLGQGPEFLTYFQNEAQLEKSRLLSDRFSAERPKGSFSTLEIQRTEQGDSAMYLCASSFGSYYNEQFFGPGTRLTVL.

The CDR3, as DNA: TGCAGCGTACTCCAGCGGGAAATGTTTCAGTTCTTC. It encodes CSVLQREMFQFF. The chain has TRBV29-1 and TRBJ2-1; 7 positions agree with TRBD2. The ends lost 6 bases at V and 13 bases at J; junction bases unmatched: 12. This CDR3 has 12 residues. Germline CDR1 and CDR2: SQVTM and ANQGSEA.

The chain recombines TRBV10-2 with TRBJ2-1, with a possible D match to TRBD2 (5 bases). V lost 7 bases and J lost 6, with 7 bases in between. CDR3 length equals 11 residues. Germline CDR1 reads WSHSY; CDR2 reads SAAADI. This CDR3 reads CASKEANEQFF. DNA for the CDR3: TGCGCCAGCAAGGAGGCCAATGAGCAGTTCTTC.

The J gene is TRBJ1-1, the V gene TRBV5-4, with 8 bases that match TRBD1. Germline trimming cut 2 bases from V and 6 bases from J; bases unmatched to any gene: 9. The CDR3 is made up of 15 amino acids. Germline V CDR1 and CDR2: SGHNT, YYREEE (reference sequence). The CDR3 protein is CASSFRTGILSEAFF. CDR3 DNA sequence: TGTGCCAGCAGCTTCCGGACAGGGATCCTTTCTGAAGCTTTCTTT.

The chain couples TRBV6-6 to TRBJ2-3; 16 nucleotides agree with TRBD2. Looked up from germline, CDR1 is MNHNY and CDR2 is SVGAGI (reference sequence). The CDR3 sequence is 16 residues long. J lost 2 bases, V lost 7 bases, and 3 bases had no gene match. CDR3 amino acids: CASKGLAGGFTDTQYF. As DNA, the CDR3 is TGTGCCAGCAAGGGACTAGCGGGAGGGTTCACAGATACGCAGTATTTT.

This clonotype occurred many times. The chain links TRBV7-3 to TRBJ2-1; 9 bases line up with TRBD2. This CDR3 comprises 15 residues. With 2 bases clipped from V and 10 bases from J, the junction kept 9 bases outside the gene matches. The germline CDR1 and CDR2 sequences are SGHTA and FQGTGA. This CDR3 is CASSLGLAGPPEQFF. DNA for the CDR3: TGTGCCAGCAGCTTAGGCCTAGCGGGACCTCCGGAGCAGTTCTTC.

The chain uses TRBV20-1 and TRBJ2-7, with 9 bases matching TRBD2. The CDR3 has 14 amino acids. With V trimmed by 7 bases and J by 3 bases, 10 bases remained unmatched. CDR1 is DFQATT and CDR2 is SNEGSKA in the germline V gene (reference sequence). The CDR3 loop is CSVRGLAGFYEQYF. Here the CDR3 DNA reads TGCAGTGTCCGGGGGCTAGCGGGATTCTACGAGCAGTACTTC.

In its sample, this clonotype was seen many times. The rearrangement joins TRBV5-6 to TRBJ1-4; maybe TRBD1 (5 bases). CDR3 size: 14 residues. V was shortened by 6 bases and J by 6 bases, with 15 bases between the two germline ends. Per germline, CDR1 SGHDT and CDR2 YYEEEE. The CDR3 reads CASTNAGGYEKLFF. DNA of the CDR3: TGTGCCAGCACCAACGCCGGGGGTTATGAAAAACTGTTTTTT.

This clonotype has more than one count but fewer than ten. The rearrangement joins TRBV11-2 to TRBJ1-2, with D perhaps matching TRBD1 (5 bases). V was pared by 5 bases and J by 11 bases, with 18 bases between. Per germline, CDR1 SGHAT and CDR2 FQNNGV. CDR3 length equals 13 residues. CDR3 coding DNA: TGTGCCAGCAGCCCAACCCCCGGGACTGGTTACACCTTC. Translating it yields CASSPTPGTGYTF. The complete variable domain, with remaining parts taken from reference TRBV11-2 and TRBJ1-2, reads EAGVAQSPRYKIIEKRQSVAFWCNPISGHATLYWYQQILGQGPKLLIQFQNNGVVDDSQLPKDRFSAERLKGVDSTLKIQPAKLEDSAVYLCASSPTPGTGYTFGSGTRLTVV.

V and J are TRBV6-4 and TRBJ1-2; no reliable D call. CDR1 and CDR2 from the germline V gene are MRHNA and SNTAGT. V dropped 6 bases and J dropped 8 bases, with 25 bases sitting between them. This CDR3 spans 16 amino acids. The CDR3 DNA sequence: TGTGCCAGCAGAGCCAGACCCGGGCAGAACCTTCGAGGCTACACCTTC. Its translation is CASRARPGQNLRGYTF.

The genes are TRBV7-6 and TRBJ2-7, with 8 nucleotides matching TRBD1. This CDR3 has 14 amino acids. V shed 4 bases and J 4 bases; nucleotides not matched to a gene: 6. Germline V CDR1 and CDR2: SGHVS, FNYEAQ. Here the CDR3 reads CASSSGQGGYEQYF. The CDR3 bases are TGTGCCAGCAGCTCTGGACAGGGCGGTTACGAGCAGTACTTC.

V and J are TRBV11-3 and TRBJ2-7, with a possible D match to TRBD1 (6 bases). This CDR3 has 13 residues. Per germline, CDR1 SGHNT and CDR2 YENEEA. The germline V and J ends were trimmed by 3 bases and 2 bases, with 8 bases remaining between them. Here the CDR3 reads CASSFDRTYEQYF. In DNA form, the CDR3 reads TGTGCCAGCAGCTTTGACAGGACCTACGAGCAGTACTTC.

The table lists this clonotype with a few counts. The genes are TRBV30 and TRBJ1-2; D call uncertain. Trimming removed 3 bases from V and 7 bases from J, with 9 bases in between. The germline gives CDR1 GTSNPN, CDR2 SVGIG (reference sequence). The CDR3 is made up of 11 amino acids. CDR3 DNA sequence: TGTGCCTGGAGCTGGGAATCTGGCTACACCTTC. Encoded protein: CAWSWESGYTF.

The table lists this clonotype with a few counts. The V call is TRBV11-2, the J call TRBJ2-5, with D perhaps given as TRBD1 or TRBD2 (5 bases each). Germline V gene data show CDR1 as SGHAT and CDR2 as FQNNGV. Trimming shortened V by 1 base and J by 3 bases, and 12 bases separated the two germline ends. CDR3 length: 15 residues. The CDR3 nucleotides are TGTGCCAGCAGCTTAGTAGGGACCACCGAAGAGACCCAGTACTTC. Its translation: CASSLVGTTEETQYF. Full variable domain (rest looked up from reference TRBV11-2 and TRBJ2-5): EAGVAQSPRYKIIEKRQSVAFWCNPISGHATLYWYQQILGQGPKLLIQFQNNGVVDDSQLPKDRFSAERLKGVDSTLKIQPAKLEDSAVYLCASSLVGTTEETQYFGPGTRLLVL.

The table lists this clonotype with a count of one. This sequence joins TRBV28 and TRBJ2-7; D is uncertain. V lost 2 bases to trimming and J lost 2 bases, with 16 bases between them. This CDR3 is 16 amino acids long. The germline V gene has CDR1 MDHEN and CDR2 SYDVKM. The CDR3 region has the DNA TGTGCCAGCAGTTTACAAGGACGAAGTGCCACCTACGAGCAGTACTTC. This gives the protein CASSLQGRSATYEQYF.

Only a few counts were recorded for this clonotype. The chain employs TRBV3-1 and TRBJ2-5; no clear D. The CDR3 length is 14 residues. V gave up 4 bases and J gave up 0 bases, with 9 bases separating them. Germline V gene data show CDR1 as LGHDT and CDR2 as YNNKEL (reference sequence). CDR3 bases: TGTGCCAGCAGCCTGAGGCGGCACCAAGAGACCCAGTACTTC. As protein: CASSLRRHQETQYF.

This clonotype was counted a few times. The chain carries TRBV27 and TRBJ2-7; 11 bases align to TRBD2. Trimming removed 8 bases from V and 0 bases from J; junction bases left unmatched: 9. The CDR3 is 16 residues long. CDR1 MNHEY and CDR2 SMNVEV come from the germline V gene (reference sequence). Here the CDR3 reads CASSSRGLADSYEQYF. In nucleotides, the CDR3 is TGTGCCAGCTCCTCCCGGGGACTAGCGGACTCCTACGAGCAGTACTTC.

The rearrangement uses TRBV28 and TRBJ2-7; 9 nucleotides agree with TRBD1. Germline V lookup: CDR1 MDHEN, CDR2 SYDVKM. The CDR3 is 12 amino acids. V dropped 11 bases and J dropped 3; count of bases not matched to a gene: 5. CDR3 protein: CARQGGDYEQYF. The CDR3 DNA reads TGTGCCCGACAGGGGGGGGACTACGAGCAGTACTTC.

This clonotype was seen ten or more times. The genes are TRBV7-8 and TRBJ2-7; tentative D call: TRBD2 (6 bases). The CDR3 totals 11 residues. The V gene's germline CDR1 is SGHVS and CDR2 FQNEAQ. V was shortened by 5 bases and J by 12 bases, with 14 bases between the two germline ends. The CDR3 sequence is CASSATSFWYF. CDR3 coding DNA: TGTGCCAGCAGCGCTACTAGCTTCTGGTACTTC.